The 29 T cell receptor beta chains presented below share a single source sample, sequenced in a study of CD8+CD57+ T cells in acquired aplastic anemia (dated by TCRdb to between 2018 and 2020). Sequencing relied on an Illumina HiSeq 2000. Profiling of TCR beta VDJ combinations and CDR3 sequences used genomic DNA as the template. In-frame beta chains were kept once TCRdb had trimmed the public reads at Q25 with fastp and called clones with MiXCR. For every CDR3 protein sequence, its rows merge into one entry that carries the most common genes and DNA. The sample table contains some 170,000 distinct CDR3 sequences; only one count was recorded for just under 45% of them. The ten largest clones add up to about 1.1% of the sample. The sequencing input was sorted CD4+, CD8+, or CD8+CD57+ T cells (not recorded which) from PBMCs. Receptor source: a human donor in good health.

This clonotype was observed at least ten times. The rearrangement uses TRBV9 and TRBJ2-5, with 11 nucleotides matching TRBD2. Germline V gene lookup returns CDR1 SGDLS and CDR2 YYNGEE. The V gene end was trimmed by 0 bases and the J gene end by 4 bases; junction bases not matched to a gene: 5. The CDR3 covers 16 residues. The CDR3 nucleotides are TGTGCCAGCAGCGTAGCTACTAGCGGGAGAGGAGAGACCCAGTACTTC. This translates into CASSVATSGRGETQYF.

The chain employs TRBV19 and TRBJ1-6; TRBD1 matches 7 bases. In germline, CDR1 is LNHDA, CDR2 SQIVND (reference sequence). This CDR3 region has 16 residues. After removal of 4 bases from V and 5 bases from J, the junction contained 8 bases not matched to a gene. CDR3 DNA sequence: TGTGCCAGTAGTACCTCCCGGACAGGAGATAATTCACCCCTCCACTTT. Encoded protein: CASSTSRTGDNSPLHF.

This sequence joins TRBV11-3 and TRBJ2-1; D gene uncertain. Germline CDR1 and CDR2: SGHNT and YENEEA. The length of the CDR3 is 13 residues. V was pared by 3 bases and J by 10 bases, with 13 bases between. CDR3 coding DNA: TGTGCCAGCAGCTTCGGGCCCCTAAGGGAGCAGTTCTTC. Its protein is CASSFGPLREQFF.

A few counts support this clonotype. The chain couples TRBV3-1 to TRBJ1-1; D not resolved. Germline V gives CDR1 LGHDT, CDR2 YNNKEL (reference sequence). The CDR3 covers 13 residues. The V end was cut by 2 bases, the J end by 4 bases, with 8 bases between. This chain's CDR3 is CASSQPGSTEAFF. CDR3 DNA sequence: TGTGCCAGCAGCCAACCAGGTAGCACTGAAGCTTTCTTT.

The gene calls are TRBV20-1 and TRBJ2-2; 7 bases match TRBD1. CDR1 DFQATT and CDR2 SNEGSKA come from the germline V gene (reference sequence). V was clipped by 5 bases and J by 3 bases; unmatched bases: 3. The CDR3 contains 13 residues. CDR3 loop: CSASTGDTGELFF. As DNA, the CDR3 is TGCAGTGCTTCTACAGGGGACACCGGGGAGCTGTTTTTT.

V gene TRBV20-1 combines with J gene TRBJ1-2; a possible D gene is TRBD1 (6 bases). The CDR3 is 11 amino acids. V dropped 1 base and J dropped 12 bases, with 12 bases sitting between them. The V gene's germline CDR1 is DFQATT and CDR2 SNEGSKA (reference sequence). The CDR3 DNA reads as TGCAGTGCTAGAGGTGGGACATGGCACACCTTC. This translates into CSARGGTWHTF.

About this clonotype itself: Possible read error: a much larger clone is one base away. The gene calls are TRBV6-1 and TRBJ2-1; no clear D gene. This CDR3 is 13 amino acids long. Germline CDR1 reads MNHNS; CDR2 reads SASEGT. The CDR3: CASREAGENEQFF. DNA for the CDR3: TGTGCCAGCAGAGAAGCAGGAGAAAATGAGCAGTTCTTC.

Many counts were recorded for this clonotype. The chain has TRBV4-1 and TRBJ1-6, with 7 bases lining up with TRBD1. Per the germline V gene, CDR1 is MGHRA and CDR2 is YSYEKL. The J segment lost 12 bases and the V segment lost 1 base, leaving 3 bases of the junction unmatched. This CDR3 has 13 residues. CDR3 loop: CASSQGQGRPLHF. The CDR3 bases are TGCGCCAGCAGCCAAGGACAGGGCCGACCCCTCCACTTT.

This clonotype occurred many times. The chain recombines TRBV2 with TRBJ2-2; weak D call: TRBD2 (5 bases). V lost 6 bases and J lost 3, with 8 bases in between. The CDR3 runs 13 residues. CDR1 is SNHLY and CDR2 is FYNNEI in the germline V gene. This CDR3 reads CASSLDYTGELFF. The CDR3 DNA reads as TGTGCCAGCAGCCTGGACTACACCGGGGAGCTGTTTTTT.

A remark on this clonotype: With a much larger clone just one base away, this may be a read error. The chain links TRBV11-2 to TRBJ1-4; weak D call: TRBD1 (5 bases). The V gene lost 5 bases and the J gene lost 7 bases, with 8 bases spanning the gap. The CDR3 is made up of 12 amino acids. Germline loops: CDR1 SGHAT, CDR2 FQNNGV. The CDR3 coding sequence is TGTGCCAGCAGCGTGGGGGGTGAAAAACTGTTTTTT. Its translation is CASSVGGEKLFF.

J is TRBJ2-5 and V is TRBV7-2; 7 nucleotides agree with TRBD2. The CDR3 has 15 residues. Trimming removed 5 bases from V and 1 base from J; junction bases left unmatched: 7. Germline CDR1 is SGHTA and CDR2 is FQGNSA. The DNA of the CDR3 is TGTGCCAGCAGCCCCCCTGGGGGGGGCCAAGAGACCCAGTACTTC. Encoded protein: CASSPPGGGQETQYF.

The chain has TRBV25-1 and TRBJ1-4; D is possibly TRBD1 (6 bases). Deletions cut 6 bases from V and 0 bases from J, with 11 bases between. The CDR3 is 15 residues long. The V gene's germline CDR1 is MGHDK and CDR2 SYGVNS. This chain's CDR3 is CASRRGGATNEKLFF. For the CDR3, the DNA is TGTGCCAGCAGACGGGGGGGCGCAACTAATGAAAAACTGTTTTTT.

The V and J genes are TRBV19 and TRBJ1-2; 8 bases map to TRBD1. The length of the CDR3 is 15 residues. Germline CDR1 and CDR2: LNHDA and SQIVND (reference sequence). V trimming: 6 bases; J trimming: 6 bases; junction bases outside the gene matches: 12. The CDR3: CASSLVTGEGNGYTF. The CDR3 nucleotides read TGTGCCAGTAGCTTGGTGACAGGGGAAGGAAATGGCTACACCTTC.

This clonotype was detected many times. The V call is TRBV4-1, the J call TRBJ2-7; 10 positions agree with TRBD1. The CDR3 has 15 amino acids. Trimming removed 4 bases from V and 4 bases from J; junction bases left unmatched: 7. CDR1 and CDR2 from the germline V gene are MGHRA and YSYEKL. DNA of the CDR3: TGCGCCAGCAGCCGTCCTGGGACAGGGGATTACGAGCAGTACTTC. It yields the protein CASSRPGTGDYEQYF.

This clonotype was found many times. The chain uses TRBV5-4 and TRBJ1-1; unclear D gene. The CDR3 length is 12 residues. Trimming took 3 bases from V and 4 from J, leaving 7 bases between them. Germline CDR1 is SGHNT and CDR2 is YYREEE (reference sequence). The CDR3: CASSSLGTEAFF. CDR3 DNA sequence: TGTGCCAGCAGCTCACTCGGCACTGAAGCTTTCTTT.

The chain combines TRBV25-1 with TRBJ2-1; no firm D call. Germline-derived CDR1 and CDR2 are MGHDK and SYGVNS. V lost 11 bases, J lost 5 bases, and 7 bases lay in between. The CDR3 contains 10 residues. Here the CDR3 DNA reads TGTGCCTGTGGGGACAATGAGCAGTTCTTC. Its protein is CACGDNEQFF.

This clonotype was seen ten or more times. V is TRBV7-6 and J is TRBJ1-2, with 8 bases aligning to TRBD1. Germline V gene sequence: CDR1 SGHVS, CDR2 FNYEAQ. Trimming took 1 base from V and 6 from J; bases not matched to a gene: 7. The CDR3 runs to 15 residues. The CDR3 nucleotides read TGTGCCAGCAGCTTAGGCGCACAGGGGGTTGATGGCTACACCTTC. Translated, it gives CASSLGAQGVDGYTF.

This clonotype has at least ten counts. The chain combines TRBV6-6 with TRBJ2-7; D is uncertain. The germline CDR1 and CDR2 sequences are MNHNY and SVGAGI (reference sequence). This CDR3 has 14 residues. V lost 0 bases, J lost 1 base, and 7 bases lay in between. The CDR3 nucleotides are TGTGCCAGCAGTTACTCGAGGTATTCCTACGAGCAGTACTTC. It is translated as CASSYSRYSYEQYF.

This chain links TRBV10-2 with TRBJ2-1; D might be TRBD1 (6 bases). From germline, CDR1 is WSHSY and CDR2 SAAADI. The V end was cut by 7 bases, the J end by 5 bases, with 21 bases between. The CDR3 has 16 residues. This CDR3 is CASKNTGRVTNNEQFF. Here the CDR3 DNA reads TGCGCCAGCAAAAATACAGGGAGAGTAACAAACAATGAGCAGTTCTTC.

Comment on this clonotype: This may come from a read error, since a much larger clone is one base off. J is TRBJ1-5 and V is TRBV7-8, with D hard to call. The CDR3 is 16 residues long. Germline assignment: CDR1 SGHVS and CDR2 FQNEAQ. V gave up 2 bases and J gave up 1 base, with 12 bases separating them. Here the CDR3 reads CASSLREELSNQPQHF. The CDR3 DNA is TGTGCCAGCAGCTTAAGAGAGGAATTGAGCAATCAGCCCCAGCATTTT.

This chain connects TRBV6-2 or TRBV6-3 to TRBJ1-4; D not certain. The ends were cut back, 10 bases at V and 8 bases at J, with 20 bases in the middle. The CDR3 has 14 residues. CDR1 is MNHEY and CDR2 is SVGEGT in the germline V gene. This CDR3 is CATQVGSWEEKLFF. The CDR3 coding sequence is TGTGCCACGCAGGTGGGGAGCTGGGAGGAAAAACTGTTTTTT.

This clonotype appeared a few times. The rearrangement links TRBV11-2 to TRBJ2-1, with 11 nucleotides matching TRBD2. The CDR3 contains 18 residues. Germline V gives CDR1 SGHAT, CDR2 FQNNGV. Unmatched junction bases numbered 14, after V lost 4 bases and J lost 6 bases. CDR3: CASSSPAGLLAGGNEQFF. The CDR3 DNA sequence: TGTGCCAGCAGCTCCCCGGCAGGATTGCTAGCGGGAGGCAATGAGCAGTTCTTC.

CDR3 protein: CASSGQLPWDTEAFF. CDR3 in DNA: TGTGCCAGTAGTGGACAGCTCCCCTGGGACACTGAAGCTTTCTTT. The chain is built from TRBV19 and TRBJ1-1; the D gene is possibly TRBD1 (6 bases). CDR3 length: 15 amino acids. CDR1 is LNHDA and CDR2 is SQIVND in the germline V gene (reference sequence). Trimming shortened V by 5 bases and J by 3 bases, and 16 bases separated the two germline ends.

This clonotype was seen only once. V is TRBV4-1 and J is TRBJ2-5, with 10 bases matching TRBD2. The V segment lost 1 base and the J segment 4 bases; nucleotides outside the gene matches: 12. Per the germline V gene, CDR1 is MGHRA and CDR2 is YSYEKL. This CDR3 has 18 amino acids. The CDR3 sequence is CASSQGVPERGGLETQYF. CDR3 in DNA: TGCGCCAGCAGCCAAGGCGTTCCCGAGCGGGGGGGCCTAGAGACCCAGTACTTC.

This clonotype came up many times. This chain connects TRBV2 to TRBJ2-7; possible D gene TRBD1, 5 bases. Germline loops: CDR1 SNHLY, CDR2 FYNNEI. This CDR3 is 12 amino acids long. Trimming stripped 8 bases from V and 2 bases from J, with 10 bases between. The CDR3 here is CASGALAYEQYF. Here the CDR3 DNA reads TGTGCCAGCGGGGCCTTAGCCTACGAGCAGTACTTC.

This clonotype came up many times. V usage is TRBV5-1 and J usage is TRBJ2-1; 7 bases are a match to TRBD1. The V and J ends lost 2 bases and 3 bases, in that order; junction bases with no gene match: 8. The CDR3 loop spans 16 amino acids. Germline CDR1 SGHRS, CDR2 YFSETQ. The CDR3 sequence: CASSLSGTAFYNEQFF. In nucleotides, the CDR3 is TGCGCCAGCAGCTTATCCGGGACAGCTTTCTACAATGAGCAGTTCTTC.

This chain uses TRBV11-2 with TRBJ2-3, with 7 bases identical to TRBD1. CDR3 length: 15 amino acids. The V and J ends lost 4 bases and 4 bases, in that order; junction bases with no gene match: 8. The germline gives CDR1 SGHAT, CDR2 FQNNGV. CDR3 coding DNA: TGTGCCAGCAGCTCCCGACAGGGAACGGCAGATACGCAGTATTTT. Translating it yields CASSSRQGTADTQYF.

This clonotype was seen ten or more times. CDR3 sequence (DNA): TGTGCCAGCAGTTCTAAGGGGGGGCTGTACACTGAAGCTTTCTTT. This encodes CASSSKGGLYTEAFF. The chain joins TRBV6-5 to TRBJ1-1; a weak D match, TRBD1 (6 bases). The CDR3 is 15 amino acids. With 4 bases removed from V and 3 bases from J, the gap between germline ends came to 15 bases. Germline V gene lookup returns CDR1 MNHEY and CDR2 SVGAGI.

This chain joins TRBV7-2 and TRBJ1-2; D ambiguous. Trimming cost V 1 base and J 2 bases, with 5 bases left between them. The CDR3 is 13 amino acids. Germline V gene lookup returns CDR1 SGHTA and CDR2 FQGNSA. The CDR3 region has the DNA TGTGCCAGCAGCTTAGATAAAAACTATGGCTACACCTTC. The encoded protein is CASSLDKNYGYTF.